A single sample is the source of the 27 T cell receptor beta chains below, sequenced in a study of a mutant IDH1 vaccine in newly diagnosed glioma. Assay: immunoSEQ multiplex PCR; the TCRdb copy retains only in-frame clones and omits some. The sample has tens of thousands of clones, approximately 90% seen once; the top ten hold about 2.4%. Their specific antigens are unknown. Indicated time point: week 5, during vaccination. In the vaccine, a single dose held 300 ug of the mutant IDH1 20-mer peptide, along with topical imiquimod. The sequenced sample was PBMCs, obtained from a glioma patient whose treatment included an IDH1 peptide vaccine. The receptors were gathered from a man aged 50 to 59 with glioma.

This chain joins TRBV4-2 and TRBJ2-2; unclear D gene. The CDR3 spans 16 residues. The ends were cut back, 0 bases at V and 1 base at J, with 9 bases in the middle. Germline V gives CDR1 LGHNA, CDR2 YNFKEQ. The chain's CDR3 is CASSQDRTGNTGELFF. For the CDR3, the DNA is TGTGCCAGCAGCCAAGATAGGACGGGGAACACCGGGGAGCTGTTTTTT.

J is TRBJ1-1 and V is TRBV7-9; no clear D gene. V was clipped by 1 base and J by 2 bases, with 11 bases between them. Per the germline V gene, CDR1 is SEHNR and CDR2 is FQNEAQ (reference sequence). This CDR3 is 15 amino acids long. In DNA form, the CDR3 reads TGTGCCAGCAGCTTAGGCTTTTCCCGAAACACTGAAGCTTTCTTT. Protein: CASSLGFSRNTEAFF. The variable domain in full, with the rest retrieved from reference TRBV7-9 and TRBJ1-1, is DTGVSQNPRHKITKRGQNVTFRCDPISEHNRLYWYRQTLGQGPEFLTYFQNEAQLEKSRLLSDRFSAERPKGSFSTLEIQRTEQGDSAMYLCASSLGFSRNTEAFFGQGTRLTVV.

This clone was counted only a few times. The chain employs TRBV20-1 and TRBJ1-1; D gene unclear. V lost 2 bases and J lost 7, with 8 bases in between. The CDR3 has 11 residues. The germline gives CDR1 DFQATT, CDR2 SNEGSKA (reference sequence). DNA for the CDR3: TGCAGTGCTAGATCTTTGGGTGAAGCTTTCTTT. Protein product: CSARSLGEAFF.

This chain connects TRBV2 to TRBJ2-5, with TRBD2 as a possible D gene (5 bases). The better agreement between TRBJ2-7 and the DNA end casts doubt on the J call. Per germline, CDR1 SNHLY and CDR2 FYNNEI. CDR3 size: 14 residues. CDR3 loop: CASSEARRTGEQYF. As DNA, the CDR3 is TGTGCCAGCAGTGAAGCGCGACGGACTGGCGAGCAGTACTTC.

This chain joins TRBV6-6 and TRBJ1-2; 8 bases align to TRBD1. CDR1 is MNHNY, CDR2 SVGAGI, per germline (reference sequence). V was clipped by 4 bases and J by 7 bases; unmatched bases: 14. The CDR3 runs to 16 residues. This CDR3 reads CASSSLSRGLTGGYTF. CDR3 DNA sequence: TGTGCCAGCAGTTCCCTCAGCAGGGGGCTTACGGGTGGCTACACCTTC.

The rearrangement links TRBV5-1 to TRBJ2-7, with 10 bases aligning to TRBD1. CDR1 and CDR2 from the germline V gene are SGHRS and YFSETQ. The ends lost 4 bases at V and 6 bases at J; junction bases unmatched: 4. There are 13 residues in the CDR3. CDR3 sequence (DNA): TGCGCCAGCAGCAAAGGACAGGGGGGCGAGCAGTACTTC. Translated: CASSKGQGGEQYF.

The CDR3 loop is CASSFGNRNTEAFF. The CDR3 DNA sequence: TGTGCCAGCAGCTTCGGGAACAGAAACACTGAAGCTTTCTTT. The chain recombines TRBV11-2 with TRBJ1-1; D not resolved. The CDR3 runs 14 residues. V dropped 3 bases and J dropped 2 bases, with 10 bases sitting between them. Looked up from germline, CDR1 is SGHAT and CDR2 is FQNNGV. The complete variable domain, with remaining parts taken from reference TRBV11-2 and TRBJ1-1, reads EAGVAQSPRYKIIEKRQSVAFWCNPISGHATLYWYQQILGQGPKLLIQFQNNGVVDDSQLPKDRFSAERLKGVDSTLKIQPAKLEDSAVYLCASSFGNRNTEAFFGQGTRLTVV.

This clone was counted a single time. The chain links TRBV5-4 to TRBJ1-3; tentative D call: TRBD1 (5 bases). V was clipped by 4 bases and J by 5 bases, with 13 bases between them. This CDR3 is 14 amino acids long. Germline assignment: CDR1 SGHNT and CDR2 YYREEE (reference sequence). In nucleotides, the CDR3 is TGTGCCAGCAGCCCGGACACTGGCAGAAACACCATATATTTT. It codes for CASSPDTGRNTIYF.

This clone was observed once. This sequence joins TRBV27 and TRBJ1-1; 11 bases align to TRBD1. The CDR3 spans 16 residues. J lost 10 bases, V lost 7 bases, and 17 bases had no gene match. CDR1 MNHEY and CDR2 SMNVEV come from the germline V gene (reference sequence). The CDR3 protein is CASTPGQGGSGSGAFF. In DNA form, the CDR3 reads TGTGCCAGCACTCCGGGACAGGGGGGGTCGGGGAGTGGAGCTTTCTTT.

The CDR3: CASSSTGTHSYTQYF. CDR3 nucleotides: TGTGCCAGCAGCTCCACCGGGACTCACAGTTATACGCAGTATTTT. The chain combines TRBV7-2 with TRBJ2-3, with a weak D call TRBD2 (6 bases). V shed 4 bases and J shed 7 bases, with 18 bases lying between them. The CDR3 runs 15 residues. CDR1 is SGHTA, CDR2 FQGNSA, per germline. Combining the CDR3 with reference TRBV7-2 and TRBJ2-3 gives the whole variable domain GAGVSQSPSNKVTEKGKDVELRCDPISGHTALYWYRQSLGQGLEFLIYFQGNSAPDKSGLPSDRFSAERTGGSVSTLTIQRTQQEDSAVYLCASSSTGTHSYTQYFGPGTRLTVL.

V usage is TRBV5-1 and J usage is TRBJ2-5; unclear D gene. In germline, CDR1 is SGHRS, CDR2 YFSETQ. Trimming removed 0 bases from V and 5 bases from J, with 11 bases in between. The CDR3 covers 14 residues. The CDR3: CASSLVPGTETQYF. In nucleotides, the CDR3 is TGCGCCAGCAGCTTGGTGCCGGGTACGGAGACCCAGTACTTC.

This chain's CDR3 is CASRLGVTVNSPLHF. The CDR3 DNA is TGTGCCAGCAGACTAGGGGTTACGGTAAATTCACCCCTCCACTTT. The chain employs TRBV11-2 and TRBJ1-6; TRBD1 might be the D (5 bases). Trimming took off 6 bases at V and 7 bases at J, with 16 bases between the two ends. The CDR3 runs to 15 residues. Germline CDR1 is SGHAT and CDR2 is FQNNGV.

J is TRBJ1-1 and V is TRBV6-1; 7 bases line up with TRBD1. The CDR3 runs 16 residues. The V segment lost 4 bases and the J segment 0 bases; nucleotides outside the gene matches: 8. CDR1 is MNHNS and CDR2 is SASEGT in the germline V gene. CDR3 DNA: TGTGCCAGCAGTGCACAGGGGTGGGGTATGAACACTGAAGCTTTCTTT. It codes for CASSAQGWGMNTEAFF.

CDR3 protein: CASSADFQETQYF. DNA of the CDR3: TGTGCCAGTAGTGCCGACTTCCAAGAGACCCAGTACTTC. The V call is TRBV19, the J call TRBJ2-5; D remains unclear. V gave up 5 bases and J gave up 1 base, with 8 bases separating them. The germline V gene encodes CDR1 LNHDA and CDR2 SQIVND (reference sequence). This CDR3 is 13 amino acids long.

This chain uses TRBV2 with TRBJ2-1; TRBD2 matches 7 bases. The CDR3 is 15 residues long. After removal of 4 bases from V and 4 bases from J, the junction contained 7 bases not matched to a gene. Germline CDR1 SNHLY, CDR2 FYNNEI. CDR3 sequence: CASSVGLAAYNEQFF. CDR3 DNA sequence: TGTGCCAGCAGTGTCGGCCTAGCGGCATACAATGAGCAGTTCTTC.

The V and J genes are TRBV11-1 and TRBJ1-6, with D perhaps TRBD1 (5 bases). The length of the CDR3 is 13 residues. Trimming shortened V by 3 bases and J by 13 bases, and 13 bases separated the two germline ends. From germline, CDR1 is SGHAT and CDR2 FQDESV (reference sequence). The CDR3 sequence: CASSFRGRRPLHF. CDR3 coding DNA: TGTGCCAGCAGCTTTAGGGGCCGCCGGCCCCTCCACTTT.

The rearrangement uses TRBV2 and TRBJ2-7, with 11 bases matching TRBD1. The CDR3 is 14 residues long. V trimming: 4 bases; J trimming: 2 bases; junction bases outside the gene matches: 1. Germline CDR1 SNHLY, CDR2 FYNNEI. CDR3 nucleotides: TGTGCCAGCAGTGGGGACAGGGGGGCCTACGAGCAGTACTTC. Its translation is CASSGDRGAYEQYF.

The chain has TRBV6-5 and TRBJ1-2; D gene ambiguous. V was cut by 2 bases and J by 8 bases, with 18 bases left in between. The CDR3 extends over 15 amino acids. The germline CDR1 and CDR2 sequences are MNHEY and SVGAGI. As DNA, the CDR3 is TGTGCCAGCAGTTACAGCCCAAACGGCTCACGGGGCTACACCTTC. Translated, it gives CASSYSPNGSRGYTF.

The chain employs TRBV28 and TRBJ1-5, with D tentatively TRBD1 (6 bases). In germline, CDR1 is MDHEN, CDR2 SYDVKM. V lost 2 bases and J 7 bases, leaving 24 bases between the germline ends. The CDR3 has 18 amino acids. In DNA form, the CDR3 reads TGTGCCAGCAGTTTACTATCATTCCGGACAGAAAGAAAACAGCCCCAGCATTTT. Encoded protein: CASSLLSFRTERKQPQHF.

V usage is TRBV7-2 and J usage is TRBJ2-7; 7 bases map to TRBD1. Germline loops: CDR1 SGHTA, CDR2 FQGNSA. The ends lost 5 bases at V and 6 bases at J; junction bases unmatched: 13. The CDR3 length is 15 residues. CDR3: CASSPTDRVLSEQYF. In nucleotides, the CDR3 is TGTGCCAGCAGCCCTACTGACAGGGTTCTATCCGAGCAGTACTTC.

The chain carries TRBV2 and TRBJ2-5; 13 bases are a match to TRBD2. The CDR3 spans 14 residues. The junction had 6 bases not matched to a gene; V was cut back by 7 bases and J by 7 bases. The germline CDR1 and CDR2 sequences are SNHLY and FYNNEI. CDR3 bases: TGTGCCAGCATTTCCCGACTAGCGGGAGGGACCCAGTACTTC. Protein: CASISRLAGGTQYF.

This rearrangement joins TRBV21-1 to TRBJ2-3. TRBV21-1 is a pseudogene. The CDR3 extends over 14 amino acids. The CDR3 loop reads CASTPGRFTDTQYF. The CDR3 nucleotides are TGTGCCAGCACCCCGGGACGGTTCACAGATACGCAGTATTTT.

This sequence joins TRBV5-6 and TRBJ2-2; 11 bases map to TRBD2. With 0 bases clipped from V and 8 bases from J, the junction kept 6 bases outside the gene matches. Looked up from germline, CDR1 is SGHDT and CDR2 is YYEEEE. The CDR3 extends over 16 amino acids. The CDR3 loop is CASSLALAGGWGELFF. The CDR3 DNA reads TGTGCCAGCAGCTTGGCTCTAGCGGGAGGATGGGGGGAGCTGTTTTTT.

The chain has TRBV18 and TRBJ2-7; the D gene is possibly TRBD1 (5 bases). V was clipped by 3 bases and J by 2 bases, with 11 bases between them. The CDR3 length is 14 residues. Germline CDR1 is KGHSH and CDR2 is LQKENI. The CDR3 DNA is TGTGCCAGCTCACCGCAGAGCAGGGCCTACGAGCAGTACTTC. Protein: CASSPQSRAYEQYF.

This chain connects TRBV28 to TRBJ1-2, with D maybe TRBD1 (5 bases). The CDR3 runs 13 residues. V was trimmed by 8 bases and J by 7 bases, leaving 17 bases between them. Germline V gene sequence: CDR1 MDHEN, CDR2 SYDVKM. CDR3 coding DNA: TGTGCCAGCCTTAGAGGGGCCACTTCTGGCTACACCTTC. Translation gives CASLRGATSGYTF.

The chain employs TRBV30 and TRBJ1-1; D not certain. The CDR3 has 12 residues. From germline, CDR1 is GTSNPN and CDR2 SVGIG (reference sequence). Trimming stripped 5 bases from V and 1 base from J, with 8 bases between. In DNA form, the CDR3 reads TGTGCCTGGGGACCTCCGAACACTGAAGCTTTCTTT. It is translated as CAWGPPNTEAFF.

This chain uses TRBV6-6 with TRBJ2-7; tentatively, D is TRBD1 (5 bases). Looked up from germline, CDR1 is MNHNY and CDR2 is SVGAGI (reference sequence). Trimming stripped 5 bases from V and 4 bases from J, with 21 bases between. The CDR3 consists of 16 residues. The CDR3 region has the DNA TGTGCCAGCAGTCGGACCTCAGGGTCTAGACCGTACGAGCAGTACTTC. It is translated as CASSRTSGSRPYEQYF.